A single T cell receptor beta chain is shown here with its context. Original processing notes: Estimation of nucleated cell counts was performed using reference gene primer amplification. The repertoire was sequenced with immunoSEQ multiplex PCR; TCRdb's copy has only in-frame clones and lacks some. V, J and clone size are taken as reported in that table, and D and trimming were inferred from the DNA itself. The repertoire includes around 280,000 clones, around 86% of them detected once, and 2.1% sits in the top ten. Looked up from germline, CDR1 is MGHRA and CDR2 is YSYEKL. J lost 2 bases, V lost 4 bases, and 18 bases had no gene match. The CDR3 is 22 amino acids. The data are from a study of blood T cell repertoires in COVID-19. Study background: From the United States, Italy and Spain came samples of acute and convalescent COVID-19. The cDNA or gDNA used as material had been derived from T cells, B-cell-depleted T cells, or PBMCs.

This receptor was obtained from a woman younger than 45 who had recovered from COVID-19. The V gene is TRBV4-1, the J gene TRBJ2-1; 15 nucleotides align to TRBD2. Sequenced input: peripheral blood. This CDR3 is CASSPTLLRTSGGAGPYNEQFF. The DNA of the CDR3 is TGCGCCAGCAGCCCCACTCTCCTACGGACTAGCGGGGGGGCAGGCCCCTACAATGAGCAGTTCTTC.